Listed here is a single T cell receptor (beta chain). Per the authors' pipeline: For nucleated cells, counts were estimated from reference gene primer amplification. TCRdb's copy holds only in-frame clones and misses some; the assay was immunoSEQ multiplex PCR. That table gives V, J and clone size, and the DNA gave D and trimming. The sample holds more than 110,000 clones, around 84% seen once. The data belong to a study of blood T cell repertoires in COVID-19. About the research overall: Sites across the United States, Italy and Spain contributed samples from acute and convalescent COVID-19. The cDNA or gDNA used as material had been derived from T cells, B-cell-depleted T cells, or PBMCs.

Germline values: CDR1 SGHKS, CDR2 YYEKEE (reference sequence). The CDR3 covers 13 residues. Trimming cost V 0 bases and J 15 bases, with 16 bases left between them. The sample comprised peripheral blood. The sequence derives from a human donor in a cohort sampled during active COVID-19. The V and J genes are TRBV5-5 and TRBJ2-1; D is possibly TRBD2 (5 bases). The CDR3 is CASSLGWLEGWFF. The CDR3, as DNA: TGTGCCAGCAGCTTGGGTTGGCTAGAGGGTTGGTTCTTC.